This T cell receptor (beta chain) is drawn from a study of T cells in narcolepsy. Study as a whole: Healthy controls were enrolled alongside patients with narcolepsy type 1 or type 2. Findings and limits, study-wide: Autoreactive clone sequences were missing from some blood memory CD4+ repertoires. Same-patient CSF and blood CD4+ T cell clonotypes included HCRT-specific and TRIB2-specific autoreactive ones. Autoreactive clonotypes reportedly recurred in blood of same and different patients, not controls.

Here immunoSEQ multiplex PCR was the method, and the copy in TCRdb shows in-frame clones only, minus some. The sample carries 36,000 or so clones, approximately 90% recorded once. With regard to this clone: What it recognizes is unknown.

The V and J ends lost 4 bases and 14 bases, in that order; junction bases with no gene match: 23. CDR3 length: 17 amino acids. Germline CDR1 is LNHDA and CDR2 is SQIVND (reference sequence). The clonotype comes from a human donor with narcolepsy. V usage is TRBV19 and J usage is TRBJ1-1, with 9 bases lining up with TRBD1. Sequences were obtained from CD45RA- memory CD4+ T cells from PBMCs. CDR3 loop: CASSTTIETGGRSLWFF. In nucleotides, the CDR3 is TGTGCCAGTAGTACAACCATCGAAACAGGGGGCCGATCCCTCTGGTTCTTT. Full variable domain (missing parts from reference TRBV19 and TRBJ1-1): DGGITQSPKYLFRKEGQNVTLSCEQNLNHDAMYWYRQDPGQGLRLIYYSQIVNDFQKGDIAEGYSVSREKKESFPLTVTSAQKNPTAFYLCASSTTIETGGRSLWFFGQGTRLTVV.